This T cell receptor beta chain appears in the sequencing data of a study of identical twins. TCRdb re-called the 5' RACE reads through MiXCR, storing one row per CDR3 protein. The sample has about 1.7 million distinct CDR3 sequences; less than 40% are singletons. This sequence was found in a newborn girl in good health. Sequencing input: cord blood.

CDR3: CASSQRLAGGDTQYF. In DNA form, the CDR3 reads TGTGCCAGCAGCCAAAGACTAGCGGGAGGGGATACGCAGTATTTT. The chain recombines TRBV6-2 or TRBV6-3 with TRBJ2-3; 14 bases map to TRBD2. Losses at the gene ends were 6 bases for V and 6 bases for J; bases not matched to a gene: 5. This CDR3 is 15 amino acids long. Looked up from germline, CDR1 is MNHEY and CDR2 is SVGEGT.